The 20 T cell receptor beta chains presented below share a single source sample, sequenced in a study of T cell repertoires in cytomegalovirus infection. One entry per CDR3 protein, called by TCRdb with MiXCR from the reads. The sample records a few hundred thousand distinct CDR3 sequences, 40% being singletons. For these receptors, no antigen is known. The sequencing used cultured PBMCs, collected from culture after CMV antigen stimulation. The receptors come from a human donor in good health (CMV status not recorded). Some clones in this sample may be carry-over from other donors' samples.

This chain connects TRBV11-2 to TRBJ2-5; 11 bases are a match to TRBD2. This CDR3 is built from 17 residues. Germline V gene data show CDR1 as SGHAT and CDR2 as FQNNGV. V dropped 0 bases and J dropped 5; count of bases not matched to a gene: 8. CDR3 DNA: TGTGCCAGCAGCTTAGAGCCGAGACTAGCGGGGTATGAGACCCAGTACTTC. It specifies CASSLEPRLAGYETQYF. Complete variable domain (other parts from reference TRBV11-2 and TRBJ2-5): EAGVAQSPRYKIIEKRQSVAFWCNPISGHATLYWYQQILGQGPKLLIQFQNNGVVDDSQLPKDRFSAERLKGVDSTLKIQPAKLEDSAVYLCASSLEPRLAGYETQYFGPGTRLLVL.

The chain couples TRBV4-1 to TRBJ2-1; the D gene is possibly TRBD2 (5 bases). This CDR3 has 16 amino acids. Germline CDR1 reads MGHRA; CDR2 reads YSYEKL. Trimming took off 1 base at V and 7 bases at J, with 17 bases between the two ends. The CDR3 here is CASSQAPGSGMNEQFF. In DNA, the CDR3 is TGCGCCAGCAGCCAAGCACCGGGGTCTGGGATGAATGAGCAGTTCTTC.

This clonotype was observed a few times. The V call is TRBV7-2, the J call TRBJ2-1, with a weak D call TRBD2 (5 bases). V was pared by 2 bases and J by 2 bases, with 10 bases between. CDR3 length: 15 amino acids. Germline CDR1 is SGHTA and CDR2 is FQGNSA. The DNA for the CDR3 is TGTGCCAGCAGCTTACTAGCCCCAACCTACAATGAGCAGTTCTTC. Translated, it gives CASSLLAPTYNEQFF. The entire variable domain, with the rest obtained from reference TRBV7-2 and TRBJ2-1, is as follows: GAGVSQSPSNKVTEKGKDVELRCDPISGHTALYWYRQSLGQGLEFLIYFQGNSAPDKSGLPSDRFSAERTGGSVSTLTIQRTQQEDSAVYLCASSLLAPTYNEQFFGPGTRLTVL.

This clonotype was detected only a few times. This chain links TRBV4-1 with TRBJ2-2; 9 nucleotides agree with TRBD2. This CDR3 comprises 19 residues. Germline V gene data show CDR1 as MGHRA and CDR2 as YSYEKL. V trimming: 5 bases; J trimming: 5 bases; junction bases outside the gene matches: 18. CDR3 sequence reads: CASSFDPKSGGFQTGELFF. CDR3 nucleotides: TGCGCCAGCAGCTTCGACCCCAAGAGCGGGGGGTTTCAAACCGGGGAGCTGTTTTTT.

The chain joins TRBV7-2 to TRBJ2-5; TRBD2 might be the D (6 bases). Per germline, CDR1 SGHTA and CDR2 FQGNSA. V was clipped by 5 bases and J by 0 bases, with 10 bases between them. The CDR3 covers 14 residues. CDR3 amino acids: CASSLGLNQETQYF. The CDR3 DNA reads TGTGCCAGCAGCCTGGGACTCAACCAAGAGACCCAGTACTTC.

CDR3 sequence: CASSPEAGNTGELFF. CDR3 coding DNA: TGTGCCAGCAGTCCCGAAGCGGGGAACACCGGGGAGCTGTTTTTT. The chain is built from TRBV6-2 or TRBV6-3 and TRBJ2-2; weak D call: TRBD2 (6 bases). The CDR3 is 15 residues long. CDR1 is MNHEY and CDR2 is SVGEGT in the germline V gene. With 5 bases removed from V and 1 base from J, the gap between germline ends came to 11 bases.

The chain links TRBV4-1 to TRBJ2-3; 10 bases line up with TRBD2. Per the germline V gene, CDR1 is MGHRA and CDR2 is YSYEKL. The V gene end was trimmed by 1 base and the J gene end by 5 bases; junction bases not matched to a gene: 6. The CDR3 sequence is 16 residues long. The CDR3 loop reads CASSQGLAGAGDTQYF. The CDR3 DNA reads TGCGCCAGCAGCCAAGGGCTAGCGGGAGCGGGAGATACGCAGTATTTT.

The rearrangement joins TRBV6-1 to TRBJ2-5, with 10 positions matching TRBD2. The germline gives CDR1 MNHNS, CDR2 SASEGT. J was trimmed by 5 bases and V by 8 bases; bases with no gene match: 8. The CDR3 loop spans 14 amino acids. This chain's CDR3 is CASLAGGPPETQYF. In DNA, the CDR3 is TGTGCCAGCTTAGCGGGGGGCCCCCCGGAGACCCAGTACTTC.

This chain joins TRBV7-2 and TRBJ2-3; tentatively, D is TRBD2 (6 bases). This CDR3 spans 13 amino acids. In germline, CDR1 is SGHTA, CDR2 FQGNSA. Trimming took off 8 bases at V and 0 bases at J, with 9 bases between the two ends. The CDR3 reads CASRELSTDTQYF. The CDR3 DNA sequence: TGTGCCAGCCGGGAGCTAAGCACAGATACGCAGTATTTT. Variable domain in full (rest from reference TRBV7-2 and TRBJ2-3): GAGVSQSPSNKVTEKGKDVELRCDPISGHTALYWYRQSLGQGLEFLIYFQGNSAPDKSGLPSDRFSAERTGGSVSTLTIQRTQQEDSAVYLCASRELSTDTQYFGPGTRLTVL.

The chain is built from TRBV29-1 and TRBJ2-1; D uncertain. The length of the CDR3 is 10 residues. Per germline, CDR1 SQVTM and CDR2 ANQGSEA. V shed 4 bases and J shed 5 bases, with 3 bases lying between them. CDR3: CSVGHNEQFF. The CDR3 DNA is TGCAGCGTTGGGCACAATGAGCAGTTCTTC.

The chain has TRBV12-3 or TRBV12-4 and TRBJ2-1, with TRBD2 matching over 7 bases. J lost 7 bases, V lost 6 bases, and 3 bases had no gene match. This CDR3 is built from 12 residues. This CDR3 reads CASRLGGNEQFF. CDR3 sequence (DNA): TGTGCCAGCAGGCTCGGGGGGAATGAGCAGTTCTTC.

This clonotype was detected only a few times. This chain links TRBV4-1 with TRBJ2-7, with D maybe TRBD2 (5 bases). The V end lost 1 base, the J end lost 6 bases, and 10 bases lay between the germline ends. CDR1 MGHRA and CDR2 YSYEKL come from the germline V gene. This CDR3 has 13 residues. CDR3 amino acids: CASSQAAAGEQYF. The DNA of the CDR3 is TGCGCCAGCAGCCAAGCAGCCGCGGGCGAGCAGTACTTC.

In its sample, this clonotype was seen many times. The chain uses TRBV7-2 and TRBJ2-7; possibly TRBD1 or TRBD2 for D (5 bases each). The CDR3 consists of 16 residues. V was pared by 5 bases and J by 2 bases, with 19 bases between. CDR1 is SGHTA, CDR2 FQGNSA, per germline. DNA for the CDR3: TGTGCCAGCAGCACCCGCTGGTCGGGGCCAGCCTACGAGCAGTACTTC. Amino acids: CASSTRWSGPAYEQYF.

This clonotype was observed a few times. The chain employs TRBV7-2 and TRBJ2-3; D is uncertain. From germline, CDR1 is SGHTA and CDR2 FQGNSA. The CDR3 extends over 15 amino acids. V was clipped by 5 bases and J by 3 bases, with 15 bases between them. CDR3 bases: TGTGCCAGCAGCCCCGTTAGGACCGTGACAGATACGCAGTATTTT. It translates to CASSPVRTVTDTQYF.

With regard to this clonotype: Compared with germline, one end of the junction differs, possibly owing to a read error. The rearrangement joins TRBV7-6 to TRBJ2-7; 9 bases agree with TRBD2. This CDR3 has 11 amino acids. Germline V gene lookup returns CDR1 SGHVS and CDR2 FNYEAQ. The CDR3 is CASSLGLAVLF. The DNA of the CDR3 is TGTGCCAGCAGCTTGGGACTAGCAGTTCTCTTC.

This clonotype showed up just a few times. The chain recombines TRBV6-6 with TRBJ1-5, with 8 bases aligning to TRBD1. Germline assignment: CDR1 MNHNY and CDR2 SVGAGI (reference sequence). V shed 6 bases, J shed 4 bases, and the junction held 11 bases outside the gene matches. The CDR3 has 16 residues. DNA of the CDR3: TGTGCCAGCAGAAAATTATCCAGGGGGCTTAATCAGCCCCAGCATTTT. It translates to CASRKLSRGLNQPQHF.

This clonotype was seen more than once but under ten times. CDR3 loop: CASSLSPSGAYNEQFF. CDR3 nucleotide sequence: TGTGCCAGCAGTTTATCCCCAAGCGGGGCCTACAATGAGCAGTTCTTC. This chain uses TRBV12-3 or TRBV12-4 with TRBJ2-1; 7 nucleotides align to TRBD2. V lost 2 bases, J lost 2 bases, and 6 bases stayed unmatched. This CDR3 region has 16 residues.

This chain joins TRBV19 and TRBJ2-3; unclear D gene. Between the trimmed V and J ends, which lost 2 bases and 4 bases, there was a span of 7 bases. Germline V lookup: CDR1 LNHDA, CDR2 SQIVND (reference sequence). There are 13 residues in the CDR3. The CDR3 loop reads CASSIPGSDTQYF. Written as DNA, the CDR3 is TGTGCCAGTAGTATACCTGGGTCAGATACGCAGTATTTT.

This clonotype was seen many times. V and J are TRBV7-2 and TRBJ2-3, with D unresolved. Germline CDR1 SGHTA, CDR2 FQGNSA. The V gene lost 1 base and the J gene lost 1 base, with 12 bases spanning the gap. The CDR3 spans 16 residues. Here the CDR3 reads CASSLGLRLGTDTQYF. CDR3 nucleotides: TGTGCCAGCAGCTTAGGGTTGCGGCTTGGCACAGATACGCAGTATTTT.

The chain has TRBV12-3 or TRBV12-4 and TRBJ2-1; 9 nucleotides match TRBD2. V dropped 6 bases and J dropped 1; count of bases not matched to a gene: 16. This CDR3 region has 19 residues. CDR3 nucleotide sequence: TGTGCCAGCAGAACGGCCGGTGGCGGGGGGGATGTGTCCTACAATGAGCAGTTCTTC. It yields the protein CASRTAGGGGDVSYNEQFF.